Following are 9 T cell receptor beta chains from one sample sequenced in a study of molecular identifiers for immune sequencing clone quantification. TCRdb reprocessed the PCR reads via MiXCR and lists one record per CDR3 protein. The sample consists of about 500,000 distinct CDR3 sequences, about 26% of them appearing once. Sequenced input: naive CD8+ T cells from blood, with Jurkat cell RNA spiked in. Subset: FACS-sorted CD8+CD4-CCR7+CD45RA+ naive T cells. The receptors derive from a human donor in good health. Some libraries in this study had Jurkat cell RNA spiked in.

This clonotype was seen only a few times. The J gene is TRBJ1-5, the V gene TRBV19, with D uncertain. Trimming removed 1 base from V and 8 bases from J, with 15 bases in between. The CDR3 is 15 residues long. The germline V gene encodes CDR1 LNHDA and CDR2 SQIVND (reference sequence). The chain's CDR3 is CASSIVSYTLEPQHF. The CDR3 region has the DNA TGTGCCAGTAGTATAGTTAGTTACACGTTGGAGCCCCAGCATTTT.

This clonotype showed up just once. This may be a read error, as it is one base from a much larger clone. The gene calls are TRBV2 and TRBJ2-6; D perhaps matches TRBD1 (6 bases). There are 16 residues in the CDR3. The germline gives CDR1 SNHLY, CDR2 FYNNEI. CDR3 amino acids: CASIDRPGSGANVPTF. Here the CDR3 DNA reads TGTGCCAGTATTGATCGCCCAGGGTCAGGGGCCAACGTCCCGACTTTC.

This clonotype was counted only a few times. The V and J genes are TRBV12-3 or TRBV12-4 and TRBJ2-7; D is uncertain. The V and J ends lost 2 bases and 4 bases respectively, with 9 bases between them. The CDR3 runs 13 residues. Here the CDR3 DNA reads TGTGCCAGCAGTTTATTTTCCCCTTACGAGCAGTACTTC. It specifies CASSLFSPYEQYF.

In its sample, this clonotype was seen a few times. The chain uses TRBV19 and TRBJ2-7; 12 bases are shared with TRBD1. Per germline, CDR1 LNHDA and CDR2 SQIVND (reference sequence). This CDR3 has 16 residues. The V segment lost 3 bases and the J segment 4 bases; nucleotides outside the gene matches: 7. CDR3 sequence reads: CASSIRDRGRIYEQYF. The CDR3 region has the DNA TGTGCCAGTAGTATCCGGGACAGGGGGCGCATATACGAGCAGTACTTC. The full variable domain, completed using reference TRBV19 and TRBJ2-7, is DGGITQSPKYLFRKEGQNVTLSCEQNLNHDAMYWYRQDPGQGLRLIYYSQIVNDFQKGDIAEGYSVSREKKESFPLTVTSAQKNPTAFYLCASSIRDRGRIYEQYFGPGTRLTVT.

This clonotype was counted a few times. The chain uses TRBV7-6 and TRBJ1-4; D gene unclear. Germline V gene lookup returns CDR1 SGHVS and CDR2 FNYEAQ. CDR3 size: 14 residues. Trimming removed 1 base at V and 0 bases at J, with 3 bases between. Here the CDR3 reads CASSLEATNEKLFF. CDR3 bases: TGTGCCAGCAGCTTAGAAGCAACTAATGAAAAACTGTTTTTT.

The chain is built from TRBV19 and TRBJ1-3, with 7 nucleotides matching TRBD1. The germline gives CDR1 LNHDA, CDR2 SQIVND (reference sequence). The CDR3 is 17 residues long. V dropped 11 bases and J dropped 0; count of bases not matched to a gene: 16. The CDR3 DNA reads TGTGCCGGTTCGACTGAACGGGGGGACAGCTCTGGAAACACCATATATTTT. Amino acids: CAGSTERGDSSGNTIYF.

The rearrangement uses TRBV6-2 or TRBV6-3 and TRBJ2-7; 8 bases fit TRBD2. With 0 bases clipped from V and 6 bases from J, the junction kept 7 bases outside the gene matches. CDR1 is MNHEY, CDR2 SVGEGT, per germline. CDR3 length equals 15 residues. The CDR3 DNA reads TGTGCCAGCAGTTACTCGGTTAGCGGGAACGGCGAGCAGTACTTC. This codes for CASSYSVSGNGEQYF.

This clonotype was recorded at least ten times. The genes are TRBV2 and TRBJ1-5; TRBD1 matches 7 bases. From germline, CDR1 is SNHLY and CDR2 FYNNEI. CDR3 size: 17 residues. The junction had 9 bases not matched to a gene; V was cut back by 0 bases and J by 4 bases. The CDR3: CASSEAGYRGQNQPQHF. Written as DNA, the CDR3 is TGTGCCAGCAGTGAAGCAGGTTACAGGGGTCAGAATCAGCCCCAGCATTTT.

On this clonotype itself: This may arise from a read error, as a much more abundant clone is one base away. V and J are TRBV5-1 and TRBJ2-3, with D perhaps TRBD1 (6 bases). CDR3 length equals 14 residues. CDR1 is SGHRS and CDR2 is YFSETQ in the germline V gene. The CDR3 protein is CASRLGQNTDAQYF. In nucleotides, the CDR3 is TGCGCCAGCAGACTAGGACAGAACACAGATGCGCAGTATTTT.